The following is a TCR beta chain sequence with its context. Antigen specificity is unknown. The data are from a study of PD-1 blockade in mismatch repair-deficient tumors. Background on the study: Patients had about a dozen mismatch repair-deficient cancer types, all previously treated and progressing. Findings of the study overall: Tumor-resident clones, often absent from pretreatment blood, expanded after pembrolizumab and then contracted.

The data were produced by immunoSEQ multiplex PCR, yet TCRdb's version contains in-frame clones alone and is incomplete. Among roughly 84,000 clones listed, over 75% were seen once. Every patient had mismatch repair deficiency by PCR or immunohistochemistry. Germline values: CDR1 MGHRA, CDR2 YSYEKL. V lost 1 base to trimming and J lost 4 bases, with 8 bases between them. The CDR3 runs to 13 residues. The chain joins TRBV4-1 to TRBJ2-7; D gene ambiguous. This specimen consisted of peripheral blood, obtained 12 weeks after starting pembrolizumab. The source is an adult with mismatch repair-deficient cancer. CDR3 DNA sequence: TGCGCCAGCAGCCAAGTGGGTACTTACGAGCAGTACTTC. Its translation is CASSQVGTYEQYF.